One and the same sample provided the 2 T cell receptor beta chains below, sequenced in a study of blood T cell repertoires in COVID-19. Repertoires were generated with immunoSEQ multiplex PCR, while TCRdb's copy carries only in-frame clones and drops some. In the table there are 150,000 to 200,000 clones, approximately 86% of which are singletons. The sequencing sample was made of peripheral blood. These receptors all stem from a woman in her 40s with COVID-19, enrolled during active disease.

This clone has just one count. The chain recombines TRBV5-4 with TRBJ2-7, with D possibly TRBD2 on 6 matching bases. The V gene lost 0 bases and the J gene lost 2 bases, with 6 bases spanning the gap. This CDR3 comprises 13 residues. Germline assignment: CDR1 SGHNT and CDR2 YYREEE (reference sequence). CDR3 DNA: TGTGCCAGCAGCTTGGGGGAGGCCTACGAGCAGTACTTC. This gives the protein CASSLGEAYEQYF. Complete variable domain (other parts from reference TRBV5-4 and TRBJ2-7): ETGVTQSPTHLIKTRGQQVTLRCSSQSGHNTVSWYQQALGQGPQFIFQYYREEENGRGNFPPRFSGLQFPNYSSELNVNALELDDSALYLCASSLGEAYEQYFGPGTRLTVT.

In this sample, this clone turned up once. This rearrangement joins TRBV10-3 to TRBJ2-1, with D possibly matching TRBD2 (5 bases). The CDR3 runs to 15 residues. Per the germline V gene, CDR1 is ENHRY and CDR2 is SYGVKD. Trimming removed 0 bases from V and 8 bases from J, with 14 bases in between. The DNA for the CDR3 is TGTGCCATCAGTGAGTCTGGCGAGCCTAGCCATGAGCAGTTCTTC. It yields the protein CAISESGEPSHEQFF.